The 29 T cell receptor beta chains in this list originate from one sample, sequenced in a study of T cells after yellow fever vaccination. TCRdb called the 5' RACE reads again in MiXCR, with one record for every CDR3 protein. The repertoire holds 300,000 to 400,000 distinct CDR3 sequences, 6.2% seen once, with 15% in the top ten. The input for sequencing was PBMCs, taken 5 days after the yellow fever booster vaccination. These TCRs come from a man aged 25-45 years who received the YFV17D yellow fever vaccine.

This clonotype was found many times. The chain combines TRBV12-3 or TRBV12-4 with TRBJ2-2; D call uncertain. CDR3 length: 15 residues. V dropped 4 bases and J dropped 0 bases, with 9 bases sitting between them. The CDR3 coding sequence is TGTGCCAGCAGTTCAGTACACTCGAACACCGGGGAGCTGTTTTTT. Translating gives CASSSVHSNTGELFF.

This clonotype was found a few times. V is TRBV12-3 or TRBV12-4 and J is TRBJ2-1; 9 bases fit TRBD1. Trimming removed 5 bases from V and 7 bases from J; junction bases left unmatched: 6. The CDR3 covers 14 residues. CDR3 in amino acids: CASSKGQGNNEQFF. The CDR3 DNA follows: TGTGCCAGCAGTAAGGGACAGGGTAATAATGAGCAGTTCTTC.

This clonotype was seen many times. The rearrangement joins TRBV19 to TRBJ1-1; D ambiguous. The germline gives CDR1 LNHDA, CDR2 SQIVND (reference sequence). The V gene lost 2 bases and the J gene lost 0 bases, with 4 bases spanning the gap. The CDR3 consists of 13 residues. The CDR3 nucleotides read TGTGCCAGTAGTATAACGGTGAACACTGAAGCTTTCTTT. This sequence encodes CASSITVNTEAFF.

The chain has TRBV15 and TRBJ2-1; 7 bases are shared with TRBD1. With 5 bases clipped from V and 1 base from J, the junction kept 5 bases outside the gene matches. CDR1 is LNHNV and CDR2 is YYDKDF in the germline V gene (reference sequence). The CDR3 has 15 amino acids. The CDR3: CATSVRDSSYNEQFF. The CDR3 bases are TGTGCCACCAGCGTCCGGGACAGTTCCTACAATGAGCAGTTCTTC.

This clonotype has a count of ten or more. The chain employs TRBV7-2 and TRBJ2-3; no clear D. Germline loops: CDR1 SGHTA, CDR2 FQGNSA. This CDR3 is built from 12 residues. Deletions cut 2 bases from V and 6 bases from J, with 6 bases between. The CDR3 loop reads CASSLLVDTQYF. Written as DNA, the CDR3 is TGTGCCAGCAGCTTACTGGTCGATACGCAGTATTTT.

Ten or more counts support this clonotype. The chain links TRBV20-1 to TRBJ2-2; 8 nucleotides agree with TRBD2. J gave up 6 bases and V 4 bases, and 4 bases lay outside the gene matches. CDR1 is DFQATT and CDR2 is SNEGSKA in the germline V gene (reference sequence). This CDR3 contains 13 residues. The CDR3 DNA reads as TGCAGTGCTATAGCGGGGAATTCCGGGGAGCTGTTTTTT. Translation gives CSAIAGNSGELFF.

A few counts support this clonotype. V is TRBV7-2 and J is TRBJ2-1; D ambiguous. The V gene's germline CDR1 is SGHTA and CDR2 FQGNSA. This CDR3 comprises 16 residues. Deletions cut 0 bases from V and 3 bases from J, with 12 bases between. The CDR3 nucleotides are TGTGCCAGCAGCTTAGCGGTAGAGTCGATCTACAATGAGCAGTTCTTC. Amino acid sequence: CASSLAVESIYNEQFF.

This clonotype has more than one count but fewer than ten. Written as DNA, the CDR3 is TGTGCCAGCAGCCCCCTGAAGTTCCCAGATACGCAGTATTTT. Encoded protein: CASSPLKFPDTQYF. The chain joins TRBV14 to TRBJ2-3; D is uncertain. In germline, CDR1 is SGHDN, CDR2 FVKESK. V was cut by 4 bases and J by 4 bases, with 12 bases left in between. The CDR3 runs 14 residues.

The chain carries TRBV20-1 and TRBJ2-3; the D gene is possibly TRBD1 (6 bases). The germline CDR1 and CDR2 sequences are DFQATT and SNEGSKA (reference sequence). Trimming cost V 6 bases and J 3 bases, with 10 bases left between them. CDR3 size: 12 residues. Written as DNA, the CDR3 is TGCAGTGCCCCAGGACAGACAGATACGCAGTATTTT. This sequence encodes CSAPGQTDTQYF.

This clonotype was counted at least ten times. This chain connects TRBV4-2 to TRBJ2-1, with 8 bases aligning to TRBD2. Trimming took 1 base from V and 10 from J; bases not matched to a gene: 3. CDR3 length equals 13 residues. Germline V gene data show CDR1 as LGHNA and CDR2 as YNFKEQ. The CDR3 DNA follows: TGTGCCAGCAGCCAAGGTCGGGAGGGGGAGCAGTTCTTC. Translation gives CASSQGREGEQFF.

This clonotype has ten or more counts. The rearrangement links TRBV29-1 to TRBJ2-2; D unresolved. This CDR3 comprises 13 residues. Germline CDR1 reads SQVTM; CDR2 reads ANQGSEA. V was clipped by 4 bases and J by 4 bases, with 10 bases between them. CDR3 bases: TGCAGCGTTGTTCGCCCACTCACCGGGGAGCTGTTTTTT. Translated: CSVVRPLTGELFF.

The chain recombines TRBV20-1 with TRBJ2-5; perhaps TRBD2 as D (6 bases). CDR1 is DFQATT and CDR2 is SNEGSKA in the germline V gene (reference sequence). The CDR3 has 13 amino acids. V was cut by 5 bases and J by 5 bases, with 15 bases left in between. The CDR3 here is CSAARDGPETQYF. The CDR3 bases are TGCAGTGCTGCGCGGGACGGGCCGGAGACCCAGTACTTC.

This clonotype was found many times. The rearrangement links TRBV7-9 to TRBJ1-1, with D tentatively TRBD1 (5 bases). The CDR3 spans 15 residues. Germline V gene lookup returns CDR1 SEHNR and CDR2 FQNEAQ (reference sequence). Deletions cut 5 bases from V and 0 bases from J, with 13 bases between. The CDR3 region has the DNA TGTGCCAGCAGCCCGCGACAGAAGATGAACACTGAAGCTTTCTTT. It specifies CASSPRQKMNTEAFF.

This clonotype was counted ten times or more. The chain is built from TRBV12-3 or TRBV12-4 and TRBJ2-3; 10 bases are a match to TRBD2. The CDR3 totals 16 residues. Trimming removed 0 bases from V and 4 bases from J; junction bases left unmatched: 4. The CDR3 sequence is CASSLAWTSGSDTQYF. CDR3 sequence (DNA): TGTGCCAGCAGTTTAGCGTGGACTAGCGGCTCAGATACGCAGTATTTT.

This clonotype was counted ten times or more. The chain has TRBV29-1 and TRBJ2-1; no clear D gene. This CDR3 has 11 amino acids. The V and J ends lost 6 bases and 1 base respectively, with 4 bases between them. In germline, CDR1 is SQVTM, CDR2 ANQGSEA. In DNA form, the CDR3 reads TGCAGCGTCCTTTCCTACAATGAGCAGTTCTTC. Protein product: CSVLSYNEQFF.

The CDR3 sequence: CSAGTSGSKQGTGELFF. DNA of the CDR3: TGCAGTGCTGGGACTAGCGGGAGTAAACAGGGCACCGGGGAGCTGTTTTTT. The rearrangement joins TRBV20-1 to TRBJ2-2; 14 nucleotides match TRBD2. In germline, CDR1 is DFQATT, CDR2 SNEGSKA (reference sequence). The CDR3 runs 17 residues. V trimming: 5 bases; J trimming: 4 bases; junction bases outside the gene matches: 9.

This clonotype has only a few counts. The V and J genes are TRBV4-3 and TRBJ2-7; 8 bases line up with TRBD2. V shed 3 bases and J 7 bases; nucleotides not matched to a gene: 5. The CDR3 has 13 residues. Germline V CDR1 and CDR2: LGHNA, YSLEER. CDR3 amino acids: CASSHRAGGEQYF. For the CDR3, the DNA is TGCGCCAGCAGCCACAGGGCGGGAGGAGAGCAGTACTTC.

The table lists this clonotype with many counts. The chain uses TRBV7-2 and TRBJ2-3; 12 bases map to TRBD2. Germline V CDR1 and CDR2: SGHTA, FQGNSA. The CDR3 length is 17 residues. V gave up 3 bases and J gave up 1 base; unmatched junction bases: 5. The DNA of the CDR3 is TGTGCCAGCAGCTTGCTAGCGGGAGGGCTTCGCACAGATACGCAGTATTTT. It codes for CASSLLAGGLRTDTQYF. The variable domain in full, with the rest retrieved from reference TRBV7-2 and TRBJ2-3, is GAGVSQSPSNKVTEKGKDVELRCDPISGHTALYWYRQSLGQGLEFLIYFQGNSAPDKSGLPSDRFSAERTGGSVSTLTIQRTQQEDSAVYLCASSLLAGGLRTDTQYFGPGTRLTVL.

This clonotype was seen a handful of times. The chain has TRBV20-1 and TRBJ2-7, with 7 bases identical to TRBD1. Germline lookup yields CDR1 DFQATT and CDR2 SNEGSKA (reference sequence). The junction had 3 bases not matched to a gene; V was cut back by 5 bases and J by 2 bases. CDR3 length: 12 residues. The CDR3 here is CSAGDSTYEQYF. CDR3 in DNA: TGCAGTGCTGGGGACAGCACCTACGAGCAGTACTTC.

The sample holds many counts of this clonotype. The chain joins TRBV7-8 to TRBJ2-7; the match to TRBD2 covers 8 bases. Germline trimming cut 4 bases from V and 6 bases from J; bases unmatched to any gene: 11. The CDR3 is 15 amino acids. CDR1 and CDR2 from the germline V gene are SGHVS and FQNEAQ. The CDR3 sequence: CASSYTGGPWAEQYF. The CDR3 nucleotides read TGTGCCAGCAGCTACACGGGAGGGCCTTGGGCCGAGCAGTACTTC.

This clonotype was counted only a few times. V usage is TRBV20-1 and J usage is TRBJ2-3, with TRBD2 matching 8 bases. The germline gives CDR1 DFQATT, CDR2 SNEGSKA (reference sequence). Germline trimming cut 0 bases from V and 0 bases from J; bases unmatched to any gene: 5. This CDR3 is 16 amino acids long. CDR3 region: CSARDGREASTDTQYF. The CDR3 bases are TGCAGTGCTAGAGATGGGCGGGAGGCTAGCACAGATACGCAGTATTTT.

The V gene is TRBV5-4, the J gene TRBJ2-1, with TRBD2 matching over 8 bases. Germline CDR1 SGHNT, CDR2 YYREEE (reference sequence). The CDR3 loop spans 14 amino acids. V gave up 2 bases and J gave up 9 bases; unmatched junction bases: 7. CDR3 nucleotides: TGTGCCAGCAGCTTCAGCGGGAGTTCCGCTGAGCAGTTCTTC. It is translated as CASSFSGSSAEQFF.

This clonotype was found a few times. J is TRBJ2-7 and V is TRBV27; either TRBD1 or TRBD2 may supply D (5 bases each). The CDR3 runs to 14 residues. V shed 4 bases and J shed 8 bases, with 18 bases lying between them. Germline CDR1 is MNHEY and CDR2 is SMNVEV (reference sequence). Here the CDR3 reads CASSSSGTPRQQYF. The CDR3 region has the DNA TGTGCCAGCAGTTCATCCGGGACCCCCCGTCAGCAGTACTTC.

This clonotype was observed at least ten times. The rearrangement links TRBV29-1 to TRBJ2-3; a weak D match, TRBD2 (6 bases). V was clipped by 7 bases and J by 6 bases, with 8 bases between them. Germline CDR1 and CDR2: SQVTM and ANQGSEA. CDR3 length: 10 amino acids. Here the CDR3 DNA reads TGCAGCGCCGGGAGTGATACGCAGTATTTT. Protein: CSAGSDTQYF.

The V and J genes are TRBV6-2 or TRBV6-3 and TRBJ2-4, with TRBD2 identical over 9 bases. Looked up from germline, CDR1 is MNHEY and CDR2 is SVGEGT. J gave up 16 bases and V 5 bases, and 15 bases lay outside the gene matches. CDR3 length: 14 residues. The CDR3: CASSPTRVSGSYYF. Written as DNA, the CDR3 is TGTGCCAGCAGTCCTACCCGAGTTAGCGGGAGTTACTACTTC.

This clonotype has just a few counts. The chain carries TRBV20-1 and TRBJ2-5; 10 nucleotides agree with TRBD1. CDR3 length equals 13 residues. The ends lost 6 bases at V and 9 bases at J; junction bases unmatched: 10. Per the germline V gene, CDR1 is DFQATT and CDR2 is SNEGSKA (reference sequence). The CDR3 loop is CSATDRGRLAQYF. CDR3 coding DNA: TGCAGTGCCACAGACAGGGGGCGGTTGGCCCAGTACTTC.

This chain uses TRBV4-3 with TRBJ2-1, with D possibly being TRBD1 (7 bases). The ends were cut back, 4 bases at V and 12 bases at J, with 19 bases in the middle. Germline assignment: CDR1 LGHNA and CDR2 YSLEER. CDR3 size: 14 residues. In DNA form, the CDR3 reads TGCGCCAGCAGCCGAGACCCGACTCAGGGGGGGCAGTTCTTC. This sequence encodes CASSRDPTQGGQFF.

This clonotype was picked up a small number of times. CDR3 bases: TGTGCCAGCAGCCCCAGGGGGAGGGCTGCCAGCGGGGAGCTGTTTTTT. Residues: CASSPRGRAASGELFF. The V call is TRBV7-2, the J call TRBJ2-2; D may match TRBD1 or TRBD2 (7 bases each). Germline assignment: CDR1 SGHTA and CDR2 FQGNSA. With 5 bases removed from V and 7 bases from J, the gap between germline ends came to 20 bases. The CDR3 contains 16 residues.

The V gene is TRBV5-8, the J gene TRBJ2-1; 9 nucleotides align to TRBD1. V dropped 4 bases and J dropped 5; count of bases not matched to a gene: 13. The CDR3 loop spans 17 amino acids. Germline V lookup: CDR1 SGHTS, CDR2 YDEGEE. Here the CDR3 reads CASSLPTGGSANNEQFF. As DNA, the CDR3 is TGTGCCAGCAGCCTACCGACAGGGGGGTCGGCTAACAATGAGCAGTTCTTC.